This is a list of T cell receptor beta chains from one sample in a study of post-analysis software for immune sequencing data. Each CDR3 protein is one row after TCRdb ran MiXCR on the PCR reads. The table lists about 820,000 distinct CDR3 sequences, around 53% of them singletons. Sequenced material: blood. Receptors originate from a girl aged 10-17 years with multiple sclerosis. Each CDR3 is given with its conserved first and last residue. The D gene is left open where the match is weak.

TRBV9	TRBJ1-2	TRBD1	TGTGCCAGCAGCGTTTCCGGGGGACAGCTCTCGAACTATGGCTACACCTTC	CASSVSGGQLSNYGYTF
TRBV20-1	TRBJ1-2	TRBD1	TGCAGTGCTAGAGGGGACAGGAGTAACTATGGCTACACCTTC	CSARGDRSNYGYTF
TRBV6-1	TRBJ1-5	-	TGTGCCAGCAGTGTGTCGCCAGGGACCAACAGCAATCAGCCCCAGCATTTT	CASSVSPGTNSNQPQHF
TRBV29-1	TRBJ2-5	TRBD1	TGCAGCGTTGATACAGGGGGCAAGACCCAGTACTTC	CSVDTGGKTQYF
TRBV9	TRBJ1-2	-	TGTGCCAGCAGCGTAGAAGGGCTCGAGGAAGCAGATGGCTACACCTTC	CASSVEGLEEADGYTF
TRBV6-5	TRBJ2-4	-	TGTGCCAGCAGTTACTCCCCCTTGGTGCAGTACTTC	CASSYSPLVQYF
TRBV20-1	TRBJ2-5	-	TGCAGTGCTAGGGACAGCGGTTTAGAGACCCAGTACTTC	CSARDSGLETQYF
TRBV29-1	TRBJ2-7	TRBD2	TGCAGCGTAGTACTAGCGTTAACCTACAATGAGCAGTACTTC	CSVVLALTYNEQYF
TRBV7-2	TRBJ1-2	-	TGTGCCAGCAGCCTGGACCTCTACGGCTATGGCTACACCTTC	CASSLDLYGYGYTF
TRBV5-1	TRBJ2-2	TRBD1	TGCGCCAGCAGCTTGGGGGGACAGCACACGTCCGGGGAGCTGTTTTTT	CASSLGGQHTSGELFF